This T cell receptor beta chain was identified during a study of T cell clonality in common variable immunodeficiency. General study points: CVID subjects shared fewer TCRbeta clones than healthy controls did. In common variable immunodeficiency, TCR beta chains reportedly carried fewer deletions and N-nucleotide insertions.

The ends were cut back, 4 bases at V and 5 bases at J, with 15 bases in the middle. The CDR3 covers 15 residues. Germline V lookup: CDR1 LNHDA, CDR2 SQIVND (reference sequence). Worth noting for this clone: Its antigen is not identified. The read stops 3 residues short of the end of the CDR3; the missing end is completed from the germline J gene.

TCRdb's table, derived via immunoSEQ multiplex PCR, lists solely in-frame clones and lacks some. Listed for the sample are roughly 39,000 clones, none seen a single time. The origin of this receptor is a human donor with common variable immunodeficiency. The genes are TRBV19 and TRBJ2-4; D gene unclear. The specimen was peripheral blood mononuclear cells. The CDR3 loop reads CASSTERRSENIQYF. The CDR3 DNA, read in part, is TGTGCCAGTAGTACTGAACGTAGGAGCGAAAACATT.